The present T cell receptor beta chain was sequenced within a study of T cell responses to AZD1222 COVID-19 vaccine. Study-level points and caveats: Close to half of spike-specific TCRs reportedly recognize unmutated variant regions. With dominance at 160-218 and 743-854, vaccine-associated CD4 TCRs spanned spike. Donors were largely white British and mainly female; clonal diversity was possibly underestimated. Among AZD1222 vaccinees, only 5 to 7 were seropositive at baseline.

V lost 1 base, J lost 6 bases, and 20 bases lay in between. The V gene's germline CDR1 is SGHRS and CDR2 YFSETQ. The CDR3 consists of 17 residues. Concerning this clone itself: Its antigen is undetermined.

Clones were sequenced by immunoSEQ multiplex PCR, and TCRdb holds only the in-frame ones, with some missing. The sample lists some 130,000 clones; roughly nine tenths were seen once. This specimen was peripheral blood, taken on day 0 of AZD1222 vaccination. The V gene is TRBV5-1, the J gene TRBJ1-5, with D perhaps TRBD1 (5 bases). The receptor's source is an adult in good health. The CDR3 sequence is CASSLTGATAGGQPQHF. Here the CDR3 DNA reads TGCGCCAGCAGCTTGACAGGCGCAACCGCCGGGGGTCAGCCCCAGCATTTT.